The 10 T cell receptor beta chains reported below all come from one sample, sequenced in a study of blood T cell repertoires in COVID-19. Method: immunoSEQ multiplex PCR; TCRdb's copy keeps in-frame clones and lacks some. The sample yields tens of thousands of clones, approximately 87% seen once. Sequencing was carried out using peripheral blood. The receptor source for this set is a man aged 55-75 years with acute or convalescent COVID-19.

V gene TRBV5-1 combines with J gene TRBJ1-1, with D possibly being TRBD1 (6 bases). In germline, CDR1 is SGHRS, CDR2 YFSETQ. This CDR3 comprises 15 residues. The ends were cut back, 6 bases at V and 1 base at J, with 16 bases in the middle. The CDR3 DNA reads TGCGCCAGCACCCCAAAACAGGGACGGAACACTGAAGCTTTCTTT. It specifies CASTPKQGRNTEAFF.

The rearrangement joins TRBV7-6 to TRBJ2-3, with 10 bases that match TRBD2. Germline CDR1 reads SGHVS; CDR2 reads FNYEAQ. With V trimmed by 5 bases and J by 2 bases, 4 bases remained unmatched. The CDR3 covers 15 residues. CDR3 region: CASSQLAGYTDTQYF. CDR3 bases: TGTGCCAGCAGCCAACTAGCGGGGTACACAGATACGCAGTATTTT.

The J gene is TRBJ1-4, the V gene TRBV5-5; no clear D. The CDR3 sequence is 15 residues long. CDR1 SGHKS and CDR2 YYEKEE come from the germline V gene (reference sequence). Trimming took off 0 bases at V and 0 bases at J, with 6 bases between the two ends. CDR3 nucleotide sequence: TGTGCCAGCAGCTTGGTTCCTGCAACTAATGAAAAACTGTTTTTT. Protein product: CASSLVPATNEKLFF.

This chain links TRBV3-1 (or the pseudogene TRBV3-2) with TRBJ2-7; no firm D call. The CDR3 contains 15 residues. Germline assignment: CDR1 LGHDT and CDR2 YNNKEL (reference sequence). The V gene lost 1 base and the J gene lost 0 bases, with 10 bases spanning the gap. CDR3 residues: CASSQGVPSSYEQYF. CDR3 coding DNA: TGTGCCAGCAGCCAAGGAGTCCCAAGCTCCTACGAGCAGTACTTC.

The table lists this clone with a count of one. V usage is TRBV11-3 and J usage is TRBJ2-3; 11 bases align to TRBD1. The germline V gene has CDR1 SGHNT and CDR2 YENEEA. V lost 5 bases to trimming and J lost 5 bases; unmatched junction nucleotides: 6. The CDR3 runs 15 residues. Here the CDR3 reads CASSPGQGAVDTQYF. Written as DNA, the CDR3 is TGTGCCAGCAGCCCCGGACAGGGGGCTGTAGATACGCAGTATTTT. Full variable domain (remainder filled in from reference TRBV11-3 and TRBJ2-3): EAGVVQSPRYKIIEKKQPVAFWCNPISGHNTLYWYLQNLGQGPELLIRYENEEAVDDSQLPKDRFSAERLKGVDSTLKIQPAELGDSAVYLCASSPGQGAVDTQYFGPGTRLTVL.

The rearrangement links TRBV7-2 to TRBJ2-3, with 11 bases identical to TRBD2. Per the germline V gene, CDR1 is SGHTA and CDR2 is FQGNSA. This CDR3 is 15 amino acids long. Trimming removed 5 bases from V and 7 bases from J; junction bases left unmatched: 8. The CDR3 is CASSPVAGGLYTQYF. The DNA of the CDR3 is TGTGCCAGCAGCCCGGTAGCGGGGGGGTTATATACGCAGTATTTT.

The V and J genes are TRBV2 and TRBJ1-2, with TRBD1 as a possible D gene (6 bases). CDR3 size: 15 residues. CDR1 SNHLY and CDR2 FYNNEI come from the germline V gene. The ends were cut back, 3 bases at V and 8 bases at J, with 19 bases in the middle. The CDR3 spells CASSDPSTTGLGYTF. The CDR3 region has the DNA TGTGCCAGCAGTGATCCTTCCACCACAGGGTTAGGCTACACCTTC.

V and J are TRBV3-1 (or the pseudogene TRBV3-2) and TRBJ2-5; D call uncertain. The V end lost 5 bases, the J end lost 5 bases, and 18 bases lay between the germline ends. The CDR3 has 15 residues. Germline V gene lookup returns CDR1 LGHDT and CDR2 YNNKEL (reference sequence). This CDR3 is CASSSTTAVKETQYF. The CDR3 DNA reads as TGTGCCAGCAGCTCTACGACCGCGGTAAAGGAGACCCAGTACTTC.

The table lists this clone with a count of one. This rearrangement joins TRBV5-1 to TRBJ1-3; TRBD1 agrees at 7 bases. CDR3 size: 16 residues. Germline lookup yields CDR1 SGHRS and CDR2 YFSETQ. The V segment lost 4 bases and the J segment 0 bases; nucleotides outside the gene matches: 7. The CDR3 here is CASSRGQDHSGNTIYF. In DNA form, the CDR3 reads TGCGCCAGCAGCCGCGGACAGGACCACTCTGGAAACACCATATATTTT.

This chain joins TRBV7-8 and TRBJ2-7, with 9 bases matching TRBD2. The length of the CDR3 is 18 residues. The germline gives CDR1 SGHVS, CDR2 FQNEAQ. The V segment lost 3 bases and the J segment 0 bases; nucleotides outside the gene matches: 12. As DNA, the CDR3 is TGTGCCAGCAGCTTCCTAGGCGGGGGGGGCCCCATCTCCTACGAGCAGTACTTC. It encodes CASSFLGGGGPISYEQYF.